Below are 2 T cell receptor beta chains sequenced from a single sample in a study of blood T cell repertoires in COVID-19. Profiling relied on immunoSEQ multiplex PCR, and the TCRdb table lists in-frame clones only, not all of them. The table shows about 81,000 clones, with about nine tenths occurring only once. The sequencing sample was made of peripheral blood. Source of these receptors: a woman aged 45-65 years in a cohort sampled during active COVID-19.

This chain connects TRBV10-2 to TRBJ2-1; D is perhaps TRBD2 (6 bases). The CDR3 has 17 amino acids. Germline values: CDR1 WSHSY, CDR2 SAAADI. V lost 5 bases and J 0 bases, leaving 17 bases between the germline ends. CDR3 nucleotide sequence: TGCGCCAGCAGTTCCCCCCTGCTAGCGCTCTCCTACAATGAGCAGTTCTTC. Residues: CASSSPLLALSYNEQFF.

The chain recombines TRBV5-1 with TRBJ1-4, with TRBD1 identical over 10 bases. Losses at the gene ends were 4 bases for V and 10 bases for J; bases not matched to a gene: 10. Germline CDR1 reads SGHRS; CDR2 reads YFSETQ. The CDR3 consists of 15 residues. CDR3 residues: CASSPGQGHRGKLFF. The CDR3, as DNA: TGCGCCAGCAGCCCGGGACAGGGGCATCGCGGAAAACTGTTTTTT.